This T cell receptor (beta chain) was recovered during a study of T cells in Graves' hyperthyroidism and ophthalmopathy. Study overall: Initial diagnosis, before any treatment, was when peripheral blood was collected.

Authors of the study amplified TCR beta CDR3 regions from RNA transcripts. An initial round of RT-PCR targeting the TCR CDR3 relied on the HTBI primer set. MiXCR, applied by TCRdb to the multiplex PCR reads, yields one record per CDR3 protein. The table includes over 150,000 distinct CDR3 sequences, around 16% detected once. This CDR3 has 19 residues. V was shortened by 3 bases and J by 1 base, with 24 bases between the two germline ends. The source of this sequence is a woman aged 50 to 60 with Graves' hyperthyroidism. The sample consisted of blood. The chain combines TRBV12-3 or TRBV12-4 with TRBJ1-1; D gene unclear. The CDR3 DNA reads TGTGCCAGCAGTTTCCGTCGTAGCGGGCTCCCCAGAGGGAACACTGAAGCTTTCTTT. Its translation: CASSFRRSGLPRGNTEAFF.